The 10 T cell receptor beta chains below all came from one sample that was sequenced in a study of CD8 T cells in ankylosing spondylitis. TCRdb itself ran the 5' RACE reads through MiXCR, one entry per CDR3 protein. The sample carries 250,000 to 350,000 distinct CDR3 sequences, approximately 8.2% recorded once. Broader study findings: A motif of roughly eight highly homologous TCR beta variants was seen as apparently characteristic of ankylosing spondylitis blood.

Their antigens remain unidentified. Sequencing was done on a sample of blood, either unsorted or a sorted T cell fraction (not recorded which). All receptors come from a male donor with ankylosing spondylitis.

This clonotype showed up just a few times. The chain uses TRBV20-1 and TRBJ1-5; 8 bases align to TRBD1. This CDR3 has 17 residues. Germline CDR1 and CDR2: DFQATT and SNEGSKA (reference sequence). The V and J ends lost 6 bases and 0 bases, in that order; junction bases with no gene match: 13. The CDR3 region has the DNA TGCAGTGCGTCCGTTACAGGGGGACTATCTAGCAATCAGCCCCAGCATTTT. Its protein is CSASVTGGLSSNQPQHF.

This chain joins TRBV5-1 and TRBJ2-1; 8 bases are shared with TRBD2. Germline V gene lookup returns CDR1 SGHRS and CDR2 YFSETQ. V dropped 3 bases and J dropped 6; count of bases not matched to a gene: 11. This CDR3 contains 16 residues. The chain's CDR3 is CASSSVPAGVPNEQFF. CDR3 sequence (DNA): TGCGCCAGCAGCTCCGTCCCAGCGGGAGTTCCCAATGAGCAGTTCTTC.

This clonotype came up a few times. The chain couples TRBV24-1 to TRBJ2-2, with D perhaps matching TRBD2 (6 bases). The V end lost 4 bases, the J end lost 7 bases, and 18 bases lay between the germline ends. This CDR3 contains 16 residues. Germline V lookup: CDR1 KGHDR, CDR2 SFDVKD. The DNA for the CDR3 is TGTGCCACCAGTGAAGACAAGCGGGTACCGGGCGGGGAGCTGTTTTTT. It specifies CATSEDKRVPGGELFF.

This clonotype occurred many times. The V gene is TRBV10-3, the J gene TRBJ1-1; D call uncertain. The germline V gene has CDR1 ENHRY and CDR2 SYGVKD. This CDR3 is built from 11 residues. V lost 3 bases to trimming and J lost 4 bases, with 3 bases between them. The CDR3, as DNA: TGTGCCATCAGTGATAGCACTGAAGCTTTCTTT. Translated: CAISDSTEAFF.

This clonotype occurred many times. The chain carries TRBV10-3 and TRBJ2-7; D gene uncertain. The CDR3 consists of 14 residues. V was clipped by 0 bases and J by 3 bases, with 9 bases between them. Germline V gene lookup returns CDR1 ENHRY and CDR2 SYGVKD. The DNA for the CDR3 is TGTGCCATCAGTGAGTCGGTTTCAGGCTACGAGCAGTACTTC. Residues: CAISESVSGYEQYF.

This clonotype was observed at least ten times. The V call is TRBV7-9, the J call TRBJ2-7; no clear D gene. Trimming removed 3 bases from V and 2 bases from J, with 11 bases in between. Germline V gives CDR1 SEHNR, CDR2 FQNEAQ (reference sequence). The CDR3 consists of 14 residues. The chain's CDR3 is CASSFPRPPYEQYF. For the CDR3, the DNA is TGTGCCAGCAGCTTCCCACGTCCCCCCTACGAGCAGTACTTC.

This clonotype was observed a handful of times. The V and J genes are TRBV7-2 and TRBJ2-5; weak D call: TRBD2 (6 bases). The CDR3 has 15 residues. Germline CDR1 reads SGHTA; CDR2 reads FQGNSA. Between the trimmed V and J ends, which lost 6 bases and 2 bases, there was a span of 16 bases. The CDR3 sequence is CASRDRGTGQETQYF. In DNA, the CDR3 is TGTGCCAGCAGAGATCGGGGGACGGGGCAAGAGACCCAGTACTTC.

This clonotype was seen many times. The chain recombines TRBV12-3 or TRBV12-4 with TRBJ2-6; the D is unclear. CDR3 length equals 15 residues. Trimming shortened V by 3 bases and J by 0 bases, and 6 bases separated the two germline ends. CDR3 DNA sequence: TGTGCCAGCAGTTTGTGGAGCTCTGGGGCCAACGTCCTGACTTTC. Translating it yields CASSLWSSGANVLTF.

The CDR3, as DNA: TGTGCCAGCAGTTTGGGTGGGTCTGCTGAAGCTTTCTTT. Protein sequence: CASSLGGSAEAFF. V is TRBV27 and J is TRBJ1-1; D gene ambiguous. The CDR3 spans 13 residues. The germline V gene encodes CDR1 MNHEY and CDR2 SMNVEV (reference sequence). Trimming took off 3 bases at V and 6 bases at J, with 11 bases between the two ends.

This clonotype was recorded a few times. The rearrangement joins TRBV18 to TRBJ2-3; a possible D gene is TRBD2 (7 bases). This CDR3 region has 17 residues. Germline V gene lookup returns CDR1 KGHSH and CDR2 LQKENI. Trimming cost V 0 bases and J 1 base, with 14 bases left between them. The CDR3 loop is CASSPPRGGAGTDTQYF. For the CDR3, the DNA is TGTGCCAGCTCACCACCTCGAGGGGGGGCCGGCACAGATACGCAGTATTTT. Together with reference TRBV18 and TRBJ2-3, the CDR3 gives the full variable domain: NAGVMQNPRHLVRRRGQEARLRCSPMKGHSHVYWYRQLPEEGLKFMVYLQKENIIDESGMPKERFSAEFPKEGPSILRIQQVVRGDSAAYFCASSPPRGGAGTDTQYFGPGTRLTVL.